The subject of this entry is one TCR beta chain. Its matching antigen is unknown. The record originates from a study of cytomegalovirus exposure and HLA in healthy donors. General observations from the study: Accurate prediction of most subjects' HLA-A and HLA-B alleles from TCR beta sequences was reported. Later findings reportedly placed an Asian-associated ancestry cluster below the roughly 690-donor mean for N-insertions. Other equally common chains were less clonally expanded than HLA-associated TCR beta chains, a later analysis showed.

This PCR relied on a set of 60 Vbeta primers and 13 Jbeta primers. Per the study methods: Unique TCR beta chains totaled approximately 83 million in a later count, with around 10 million of them shared. Libraries were prepared by immunoSEQ multiplex PCR; TCRdb keeps only in-frame clonotypes and omits some of them. The D gene and trimming were derived from the DNA, and the V and J assignments and clone size from that table. Its listing shows about 200,000 clones. This TCR was sampled from a man aged 30 to 39 in good health and CMV-seronegative. The sample taken for sequencing was PBMCs.

This CDR3 reads CASSPIGGAASYEQYF. The DNA for the CDR3 is TGTGCCAGCAGCCCGATTGGGGGGGCCGCCTCCTACGAGCAGTACTTC. The chain joins TRBV5-4 to TRBJ2-7; the D gene is possibly TRBD2 (7 bases). Trimming shortened V by 4 bases and J by 0 bases, and 17 bases separated the two germline ends. From germline, CDR1 is SGHNT and CDR2 YYREEE (reference sequence). The CDR3 sequence is 16 residues long.